This TCR beta chain was recovered during a study of shared clonotypes between healthy human individuals. General study points: Memory subsets generally showed smaller estimated richness than naive subsets did. Depth was large, yet rarefaction showed that sorted-subset sequencing was incomplete. Non-shared clonotypes displayed generation probabilities falling below those of clonotypes present in all four donors.

This clone is a singleton in its sample. Its antigen remains unidentified. The same CDR3 is also encoded by other DNA sequences in this sample. Assay execution proceeded at the deep level. Clones were read by immunoSEQ multiplex PCR, and TCRdb kept only the in-frame ones, dropping some. The data contain about 1.1 million clones, 60% to 85% of them singletons. Germline CDR1 SGHRS, CDR2 YFSETQ. The CDR3 totals 15 residues. V lost 0 bases to trimming and J lost 3 bases; unmatched junction nucleotides: 0. The sample consisted of memory CD4+ T cells from PBMCs. This sample's subset: CD45RA-negative fraction. The source is a man aged 18-30 years in good health. Some clones in this sample may be carry-over from other donors' samples. The V call is TRBV5-1, the J call TRBJ2-7, with TRBD2 matching over 13 bases. The CDR3: CASSLGTSGSYEQYF. CDR3 nucleotides: TGCGCCAGCAGCTTGGGGACTAGCGGGAGCTACGAGCAGTACTTC. Supplemented by reference TRBV5-1 and TRBJ2-7, the full variable domain reads KAGVTQTPRYLIKTRGQQVTLSCSPISGHRSVSWYQQTPGQGLQFLFEYFSETQRNKGNFPGRFSGRQFSNSRSEMNVSTLELGDSALYLCASSLGTSGSYEQYFGPGTRLTVT.